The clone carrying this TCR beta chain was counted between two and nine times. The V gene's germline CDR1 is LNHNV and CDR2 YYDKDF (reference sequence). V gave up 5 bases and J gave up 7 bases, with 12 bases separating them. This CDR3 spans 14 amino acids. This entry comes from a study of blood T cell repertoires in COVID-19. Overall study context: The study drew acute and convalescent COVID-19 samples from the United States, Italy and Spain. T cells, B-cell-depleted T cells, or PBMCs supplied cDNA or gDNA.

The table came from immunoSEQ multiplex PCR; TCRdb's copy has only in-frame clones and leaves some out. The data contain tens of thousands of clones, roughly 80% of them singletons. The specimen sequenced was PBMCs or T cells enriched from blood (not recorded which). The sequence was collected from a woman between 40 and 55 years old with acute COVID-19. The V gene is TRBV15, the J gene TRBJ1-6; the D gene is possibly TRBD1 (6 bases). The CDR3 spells CATSVTGNNSPLHF. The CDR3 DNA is TGTGCCACCAGCGTCACAGGGAACAATTCACCCCTCCACTTT.